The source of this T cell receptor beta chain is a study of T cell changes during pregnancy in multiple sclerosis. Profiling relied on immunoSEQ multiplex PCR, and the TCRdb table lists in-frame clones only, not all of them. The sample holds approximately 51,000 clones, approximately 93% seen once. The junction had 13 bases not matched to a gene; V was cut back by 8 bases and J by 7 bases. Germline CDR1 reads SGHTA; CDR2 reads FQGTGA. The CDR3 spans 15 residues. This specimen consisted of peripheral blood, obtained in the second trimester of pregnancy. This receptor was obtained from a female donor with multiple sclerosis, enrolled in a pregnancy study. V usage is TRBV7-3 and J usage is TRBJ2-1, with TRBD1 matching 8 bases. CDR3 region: CASSLGAGGWNEQFF. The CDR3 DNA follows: TGTGCCAGCTCACTTGGGGCAGGGGGCTGGAATGAGCAGTTCTTC.